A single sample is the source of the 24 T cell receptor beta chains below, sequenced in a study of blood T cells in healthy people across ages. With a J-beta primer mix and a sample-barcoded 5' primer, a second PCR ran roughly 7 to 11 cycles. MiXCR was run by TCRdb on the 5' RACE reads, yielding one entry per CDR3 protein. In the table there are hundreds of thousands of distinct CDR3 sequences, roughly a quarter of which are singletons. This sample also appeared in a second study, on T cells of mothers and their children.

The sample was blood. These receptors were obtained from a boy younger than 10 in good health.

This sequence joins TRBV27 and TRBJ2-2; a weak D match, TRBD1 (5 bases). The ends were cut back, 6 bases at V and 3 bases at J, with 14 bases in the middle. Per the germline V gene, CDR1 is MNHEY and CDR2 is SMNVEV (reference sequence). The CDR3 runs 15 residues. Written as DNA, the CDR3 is TGTGCCAGCAGCAGGGTTCAGTGGGACACCGGGGAGCTGTTTTTT. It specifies CASSRVQWDTGELFF.

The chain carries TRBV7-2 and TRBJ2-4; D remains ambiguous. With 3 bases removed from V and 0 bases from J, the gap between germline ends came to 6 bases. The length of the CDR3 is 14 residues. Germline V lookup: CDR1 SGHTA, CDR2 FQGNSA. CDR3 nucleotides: TGTGCCAGCAGCTTCGGATCAGCCAAAAACATTCAGTACTTC. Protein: CASSFGSAKNIQYF.

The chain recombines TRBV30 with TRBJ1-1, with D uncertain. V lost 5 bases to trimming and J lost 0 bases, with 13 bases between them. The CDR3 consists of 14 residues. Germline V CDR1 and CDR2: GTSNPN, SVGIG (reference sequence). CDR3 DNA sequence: TGTGCCTGGGGAGAACCACACCTGAACACTGAAGCTTTCTTT. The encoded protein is CAWGEPHLNTEAFF.

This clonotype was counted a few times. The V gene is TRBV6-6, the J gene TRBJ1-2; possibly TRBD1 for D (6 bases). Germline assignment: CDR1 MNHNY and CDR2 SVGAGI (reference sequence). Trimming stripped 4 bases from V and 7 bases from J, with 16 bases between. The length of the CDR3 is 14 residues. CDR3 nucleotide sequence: TGTGCCAGCAGTTTCCGGGCAGGGGAACCTGGCTACACCTTC. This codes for CASSFRAGEPGYTF.

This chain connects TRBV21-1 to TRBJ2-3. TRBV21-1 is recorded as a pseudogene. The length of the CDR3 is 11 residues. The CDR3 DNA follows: TGTGCCAATTCGTCCACAGATACGCAGTATTTT. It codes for CANSSTDTQYF.

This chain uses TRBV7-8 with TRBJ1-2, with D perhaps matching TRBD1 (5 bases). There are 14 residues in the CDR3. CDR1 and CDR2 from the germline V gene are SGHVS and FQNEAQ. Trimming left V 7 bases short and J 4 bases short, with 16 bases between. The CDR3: CASNLGRGSYGYTF. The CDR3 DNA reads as TGTGCCAGCAACCTAGGGCGGGGGAGCTATGGCTACACCTTC.

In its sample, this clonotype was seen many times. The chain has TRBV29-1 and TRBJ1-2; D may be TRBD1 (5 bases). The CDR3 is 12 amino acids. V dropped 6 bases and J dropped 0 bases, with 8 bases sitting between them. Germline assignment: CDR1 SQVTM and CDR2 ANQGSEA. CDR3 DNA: TGCAGCGTCGACAGAGCTAACTATGGCTACACCTTC. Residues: CSVDRANYGYTF. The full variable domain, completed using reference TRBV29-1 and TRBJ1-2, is SAVISQKPSRDICQRGTSLTIQCQVDSQVTMMFWYRQQPGQSLTLIATANQGSEATYESGFVIDKFPISRPNLTFSTLTVSNMSPEDSSIYLCSVDRANYGYTFGSGTRLTVV.

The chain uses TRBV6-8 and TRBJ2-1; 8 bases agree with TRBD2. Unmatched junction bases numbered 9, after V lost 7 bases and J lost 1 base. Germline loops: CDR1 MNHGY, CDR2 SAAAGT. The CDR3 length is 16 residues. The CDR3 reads CASMRATGGSYNEQFF. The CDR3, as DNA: TGTGCCAGCATGAGGGCAACGGGGGGGTCCTACAATGAGCAGTTCTTC.

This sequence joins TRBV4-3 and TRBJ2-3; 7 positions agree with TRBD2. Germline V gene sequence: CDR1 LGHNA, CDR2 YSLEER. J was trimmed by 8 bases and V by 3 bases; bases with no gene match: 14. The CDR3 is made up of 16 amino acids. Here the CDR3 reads CASSQTPGGSGRTQYF. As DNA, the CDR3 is TGCGCCAGCAGCCAGACCCCGGGCGGGAGTGGGCGTACGCAGTATTTT.

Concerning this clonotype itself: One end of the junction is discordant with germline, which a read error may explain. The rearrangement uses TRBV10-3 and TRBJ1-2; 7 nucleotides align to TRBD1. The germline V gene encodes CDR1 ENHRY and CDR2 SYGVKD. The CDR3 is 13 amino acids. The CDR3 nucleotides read TGTGCCATCACTGAGGGACAGAACTATGGCTACACCTTC. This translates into CAITEGQNYGYTF.

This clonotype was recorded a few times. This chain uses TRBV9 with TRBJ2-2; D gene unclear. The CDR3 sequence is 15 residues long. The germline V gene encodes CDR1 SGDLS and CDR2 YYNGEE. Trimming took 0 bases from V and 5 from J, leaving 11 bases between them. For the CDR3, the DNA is TGTGCCAGCAGCGTAGCTACTATTCGTACCGGGGAGCTGTTTTTT. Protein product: CASSVATIRTGELFF.

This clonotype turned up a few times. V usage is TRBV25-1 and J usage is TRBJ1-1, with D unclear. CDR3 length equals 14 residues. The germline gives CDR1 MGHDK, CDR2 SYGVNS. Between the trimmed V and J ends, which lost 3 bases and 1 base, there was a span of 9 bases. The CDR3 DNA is TGTGCCAGCAGTGAGGAAGGAGCGAACACTGAAGCTTTCTTT. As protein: CASSEEGANTEAFF.

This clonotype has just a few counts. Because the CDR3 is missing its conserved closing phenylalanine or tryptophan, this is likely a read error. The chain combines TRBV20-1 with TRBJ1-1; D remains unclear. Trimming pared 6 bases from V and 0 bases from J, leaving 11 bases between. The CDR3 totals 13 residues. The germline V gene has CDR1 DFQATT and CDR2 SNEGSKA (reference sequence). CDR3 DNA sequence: TGCAGTGCGGAGGGAACCCTGAACACTGAAGCTTTCTCT. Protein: CSAEGTLNTEAFS.

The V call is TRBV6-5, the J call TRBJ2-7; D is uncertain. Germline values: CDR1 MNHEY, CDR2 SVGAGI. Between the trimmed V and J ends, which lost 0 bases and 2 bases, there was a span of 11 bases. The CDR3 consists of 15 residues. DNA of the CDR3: TGTGCCAGCAGTTACTCAGGCGCAGGAGCCTACGAGCAGTACTTC. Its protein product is CASSYSGAGAYEQYF.

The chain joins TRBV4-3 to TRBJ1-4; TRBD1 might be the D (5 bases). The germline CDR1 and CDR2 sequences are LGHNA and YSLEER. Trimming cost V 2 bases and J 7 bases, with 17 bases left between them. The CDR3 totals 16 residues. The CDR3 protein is CASSQQPTLGGEKLFF. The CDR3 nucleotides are TGCGCCAGCAGCCAACAACCCACGTTGGGGGGTGAAAAACTGTTTTTT.

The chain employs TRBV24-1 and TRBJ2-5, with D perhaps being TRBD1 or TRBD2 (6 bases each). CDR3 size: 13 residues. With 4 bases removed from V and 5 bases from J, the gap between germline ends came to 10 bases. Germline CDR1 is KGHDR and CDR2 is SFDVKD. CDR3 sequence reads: CATSDGGGETQYF. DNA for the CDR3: TGTGCCACCAGTGACGGGGGCGGGGAGACCCAGTACTTC.

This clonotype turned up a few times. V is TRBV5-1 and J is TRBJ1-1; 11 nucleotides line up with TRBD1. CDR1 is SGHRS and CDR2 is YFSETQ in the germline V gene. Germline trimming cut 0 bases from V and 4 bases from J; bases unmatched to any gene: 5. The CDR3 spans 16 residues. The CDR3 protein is CASSLDLGTGGTEAFF. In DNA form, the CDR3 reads TGCGCCAGCAGCTTGGATCTTGGGACAGGGGGCACTGAAGCTTTCTTT.

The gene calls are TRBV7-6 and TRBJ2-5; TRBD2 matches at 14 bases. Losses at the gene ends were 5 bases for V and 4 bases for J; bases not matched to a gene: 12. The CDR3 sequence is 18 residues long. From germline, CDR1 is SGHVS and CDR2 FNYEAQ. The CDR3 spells CASSLRTSGGTDGETQYF. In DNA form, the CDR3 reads TGTGCCAGCAGCCTTCGGACTAGCGGGGGGACCGACGGAGAGACCCAGTACTTC.

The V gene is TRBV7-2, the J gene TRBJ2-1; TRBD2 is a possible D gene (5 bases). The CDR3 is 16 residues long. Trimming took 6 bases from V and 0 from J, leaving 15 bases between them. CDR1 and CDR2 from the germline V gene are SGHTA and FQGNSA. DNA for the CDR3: TGTGCCAGCAGGCTAACCGGGGTTAGCTCCTACAATGAGCAGTTCTTC. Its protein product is CASRLTGVSSYNEQFF.

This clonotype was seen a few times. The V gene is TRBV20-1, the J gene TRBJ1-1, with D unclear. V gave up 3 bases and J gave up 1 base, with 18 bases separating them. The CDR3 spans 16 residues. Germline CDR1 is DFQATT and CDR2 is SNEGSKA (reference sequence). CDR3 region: CSARDPLQRPNTEAFF. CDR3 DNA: TGCAGTGCTAGGGATCCCCTCCAACGGCCGAACACTGAAGCTTTCTTT.

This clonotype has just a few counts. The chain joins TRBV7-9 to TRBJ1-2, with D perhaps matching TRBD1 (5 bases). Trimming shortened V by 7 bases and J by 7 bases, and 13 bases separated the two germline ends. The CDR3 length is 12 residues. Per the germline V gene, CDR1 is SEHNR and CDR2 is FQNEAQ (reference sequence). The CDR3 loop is CASTSGGSGYTF. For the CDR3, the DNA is TGTGCCAGCACCTCGGGGGGGTCTGGCTACACCTTC.

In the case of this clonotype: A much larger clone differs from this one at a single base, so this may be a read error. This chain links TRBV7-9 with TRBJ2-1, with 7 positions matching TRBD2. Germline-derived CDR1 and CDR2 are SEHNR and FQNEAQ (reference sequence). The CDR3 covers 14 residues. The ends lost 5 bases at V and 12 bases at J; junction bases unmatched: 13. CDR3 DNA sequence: TGTGCCAGCAGCGCCGGGACTAATTGGGATGGGCAGTTCTTC. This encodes CASSAGTNWDGQFF. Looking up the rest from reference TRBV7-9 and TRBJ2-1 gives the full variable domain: DTGVSQNPRHKITKRGQNVTFRCDPISEHNRLYWYRQTLGQGPEFLTYFQNEAQLEKSRLLSDRFSAERPKGSFSTLEIQRTEQGDSAMYLCASSAGTNWDGQFFGPGTRLTVL.

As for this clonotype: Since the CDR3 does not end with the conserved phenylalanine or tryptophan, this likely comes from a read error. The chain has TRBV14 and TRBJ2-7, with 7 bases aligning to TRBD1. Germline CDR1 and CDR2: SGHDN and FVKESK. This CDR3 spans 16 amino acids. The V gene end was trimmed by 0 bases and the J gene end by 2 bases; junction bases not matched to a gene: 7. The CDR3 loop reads CASSQDYRDSTYEQYL. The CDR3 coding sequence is TGTGCCAGCAGCCAAGATTACAGGGACAGTACCTACGAGCAGTACCTC.

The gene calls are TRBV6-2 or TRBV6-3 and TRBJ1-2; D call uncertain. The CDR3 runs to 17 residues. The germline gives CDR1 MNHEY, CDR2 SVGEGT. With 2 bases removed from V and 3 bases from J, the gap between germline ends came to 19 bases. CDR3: CASSYKIYPARDYGYTF. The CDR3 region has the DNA TGTGCCAGCAGTTACAAAATATATCCGGCCCGCGACTATGGCTACACCTTC.